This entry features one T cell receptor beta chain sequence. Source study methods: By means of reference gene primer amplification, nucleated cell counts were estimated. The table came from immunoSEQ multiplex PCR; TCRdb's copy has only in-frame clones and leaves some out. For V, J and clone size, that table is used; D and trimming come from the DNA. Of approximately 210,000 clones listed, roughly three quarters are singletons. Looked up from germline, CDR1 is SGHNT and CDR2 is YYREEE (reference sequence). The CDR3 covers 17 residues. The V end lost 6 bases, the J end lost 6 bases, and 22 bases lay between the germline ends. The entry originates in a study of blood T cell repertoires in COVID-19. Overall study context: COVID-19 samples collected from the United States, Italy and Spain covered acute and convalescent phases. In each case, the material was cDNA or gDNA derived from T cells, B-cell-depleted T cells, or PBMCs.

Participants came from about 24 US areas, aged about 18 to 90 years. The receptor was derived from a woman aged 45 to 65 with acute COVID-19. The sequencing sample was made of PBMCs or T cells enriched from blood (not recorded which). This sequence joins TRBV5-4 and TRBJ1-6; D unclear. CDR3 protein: CASTESLPGSLNSPLHF. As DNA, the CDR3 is TGTGCCAGCACCGAATCACTCCCCGGGAGCCTTAATTCACCCCTCCACTTT.